A selection of T cell receptor beta chains follows, all from one sample in a study of CD8+ T cells in alopecia areata. Libraries were prepared by immunoSEQ multiplex PCR; TCRdb keeps only in-frame clonotypes and omits some of them. The sample has around 300,000 clones, about 60% seen once. Sequenced material: CD4+ T cells sorted from blood, taken at week 52, from a patient treated with tofacitinib. These receptors came from a human donor with alopecia areata. Both conserved end residues are part of each CDR3. A D gene is named only where the DNA matches it firmly. Only some rows state a clone size, as once, few, many or a class for expanded clones.

V gene	clone size	D gene	J gene	CDR3 DNA	CDR3 protein
TRBV7-2	NA	NA	TRBJ1-1	TGTGCCAGCAGACGCAGTCACCGGGATAACACTGAAGCTTTCTTT	CASRRSHRDNTEAFF
TRBV5-1	NA	NA	TRBJ1-1	TGCGCCAGCAGCTTGGAGGTTAACACTGAAGCTTTCTTT	CASSLEVNTEAFF
TRBV4-1	NA	TRBD1	TRBJ1-2	TGCGCCAGCAGCCAACTTACAGGGGGCGATGGCTACACCTTC	CASSQLTGGDGYTF
TRBV30	NA	NA	TRBJ1-1	TGTGCCTGGGCAACCCCGCTGAACACTGAAGCTTTCTTT	CAWATPLNTEAFF
TRBV25-1	NA	NA	TRBJ2-7	TGTGCCAGCAGTGAAGATCCTTCGGGCGAGCAGTACTTC	CASSEDPSGEQYF
TRBV30	few	NA	TRBJ2-3	TGTGCCTGGCAGGGAGGACCCCCCGATACGCAGTATTTT	CAWQGGPPDTQYF
TRBV5-1	NA	TRBD2	TRBJ2-3	TGCGCCAGCAGCTTACCTCCCCGGCGGCTAGCGGGGGGGTCCACAGATACGCAGTATTTT	CASSLPPRRLAGGSTDTQYF
TRBV7-2	few	NA	TRBJ2-3	TGTGCCAGCAGCTTAGGACTGCTAGATACGCAGTATTTT	CASSLGLLDTQYF
TRBV7-2	few	NA	TRBJ1-6	TGTGCCAGCAGCTTGCAGGGGACCGGGGGTTCACCCCTCCACTTT	CASSLQGTGGSPLHF
TRBV9	NA	TRBD1	TRBJ2-1	TGTGCCAGCAGCGTAGGGGACAGGGGGCGCGGGAGTGAGCAGTTCTTC	CASSVGDRGRGSEQFF
TRBV10-3	many	NA	TRBJ1-2	TGTGCCATCAGTGAGACAGGTGGCTACACCTTC	CAISETGGYTF
TRBV2	NA	TRBD1	TRBJ2-2	TGTGCCAGCAGGGCCGGGACAGGGGGCAGCGGGGAGCTGTTTTTT	CASRAGTGGSGELFF